The T cell receptor beta chain described here comes from a study of T cell changes during pregnancy in multiple sclerosis. In the case of this clone: An end of the junction differs from the germline gene, which may be a read error.

The CDR3 is made up of 16 amino acids. Germline values: CDR1 MNHNY, CDR2 SVGAGI (reference sequence). The method was immunoSEQ multiplex PCR; TCRdb's version includes in-frame clones alone and lacks a portion of them. The sample has 60,000 to 65,000 clones; over 80% are singletons. The rearrangement joins TRBV6-6 to TRBJ1-5, with 7 nucleotides matching TRBD1. This sample comprised peripheral blood, obtained in the first trimester of pregnancy. The sequence derives from a female donor with multiple sclerosis, enrolled in a pregnancy study. CDR3 nucleotide sequence: TGTGCCAGCAGTTACCCACGACAGGGTAGCGATCAGCCCCAGCATTTT. This codes for CASSYPRQGSDQPQHF.